This T cell receptor beta chain originates from a study of T cell responses to AZD1222 COVID-19 vaccine. TCRdb's copy holds only in-frame clones and misses some; the assay was immunoSEQ multiplex PCR. The sample has about 180,000 clones; about 91% are singletons. V lost 1 base to trimming and J lost 3 bases, with 11 bases between them. Germline V gene lookup returns CDR1 MGHRA and CDR2 YSYEKL. The CDR3 has 15 amino acids. Sequenced here: peripheral blood, sampled on day 0 of AZD1222 vaccination. The J gene is TRBJ2-3, the V gene TRBV4-1; D remains ambiguous. The receptor's source is an adult in good health. The CDR3 reads CASSQGRTETDTQYF. The CDR3 nucleotides are TGCGCCAGCAGCCAAGGACGGACGGAAACAGATACGCAGTATTTT.